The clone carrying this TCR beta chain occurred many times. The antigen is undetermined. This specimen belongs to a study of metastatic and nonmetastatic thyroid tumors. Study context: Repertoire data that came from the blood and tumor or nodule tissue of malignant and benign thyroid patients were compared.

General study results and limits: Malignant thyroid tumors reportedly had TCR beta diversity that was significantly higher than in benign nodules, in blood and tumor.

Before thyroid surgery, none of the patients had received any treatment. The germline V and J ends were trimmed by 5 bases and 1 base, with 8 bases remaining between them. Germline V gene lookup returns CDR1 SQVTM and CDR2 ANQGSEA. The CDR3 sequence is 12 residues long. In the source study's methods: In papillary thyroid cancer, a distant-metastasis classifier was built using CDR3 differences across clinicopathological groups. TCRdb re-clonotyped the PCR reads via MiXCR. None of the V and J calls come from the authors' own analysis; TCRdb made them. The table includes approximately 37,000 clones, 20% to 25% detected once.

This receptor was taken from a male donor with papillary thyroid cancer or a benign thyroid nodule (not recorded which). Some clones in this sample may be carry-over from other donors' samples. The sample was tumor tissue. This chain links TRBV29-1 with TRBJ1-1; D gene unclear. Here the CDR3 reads CSVRRTNTEAFF. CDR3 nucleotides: TGCAGCGTTCGACGGACGAACACTGAAGCTTTCTTT.